Listed below are T cell receptor beta chains from one sample, sequenced in a study of T cells in Graves' hyperthyroidism and ophthalmopathy. TCRdb processed the multiplex PCR reads anew with MiXCR; each CDR3 protein has one entry. The sample lists about 300,000 distinct CDR3 sequences; around 20% were seen once. The sample consisted of blood. The receptor source for this set is a man in his forties or fifties with Graves' ophthalmopathy. Each CDR3 is given with its conserved first and last residue. D genes are given only for firm matches. A row's size may be missing; if present it is once, few, many or a size class.

v_gene	abundance	len	j_gene	d_gene	CDR3nt	CDR3aa
TRBV5-1	many	14	TRBJ2-7	-	TGCGCCAGCAGCTCCTGGACCTCGGGCAACGAGCAGTACTTC	CASSSWTSGNEQYF
TRBV7-2	many	12	TRBJ2-3	-	TGTGCCAGCAGCTTCGATGGAGATACGCAGTATTTT	CASSFDGDTQYF
TRBV5-6	many	16	TRBJ2-4	TRBD1	TGTGCCAGCAGCTACAGGGGAACGGGACCCAAAAACATTCAGTACTTC	CASSYRGTGPKNIQYF
TRBV28	-	16	TRBJ2-3	-	TGTGCCAGCAGTCCCATAAGGGGGGGGAGGACAGATACGCAGTATTTT	CASSPIRGGRTDTQYF
TRBV15	many	17	TRBJ1-1	-	TGTGCCACCAGCACCTCAAAGCGGGGGGTATGGAACACTGAAGCTTTCTTT	CATSTSKRGVWNTEAFF
TRBV12-3/TRBV12-4	-	18	TRBJ2-2	TRBD2	TGTGCCAGCAGTCAAAGTCGGACTAGCGGGAGTGGCACCGGGGAGCTGTTTTTT	CASSQSRTSGSGTGELFF
TRBV2	once	17	TRBJ1-3	-	TGTGCCAGCAACCCCCGGACAGACATTTACTCTGGAAACACCATATATTTT	CASNPRTDIYSGNTIYF
TRBV15	many	14	TRBJ1-2	TRBD1	TGTGCCACCAGCCCAGGACAGGCGAACTATGGCTACACCTTC	CATSPGQANYGYTF
TRBV20-1	-	15	TRBJ1-5	-	TGCAGTGCCCAAACCGGGCCCCGGGGCAATCAGCCCCAGCATTTT	CSAQTGPRGNQPQHF
TRBV20-1	many	16	TRBJ1-5	TRBD1	TGCAGTGCAACTCGGGACAGGGGGTTATCTTTGCAGCCCCAGCATTTT	CSATRDRGLSLQPQHF
TRBV5-1	few	15	TRBJ2-3	-	TGCGCCAGCAGCCCACTTGGGACAATTGGAGATACGCAGTATTTT	CASSPLGTIGDTQYF
TRBV6-1	few	13	TRBJ2-7	-	TGTGCCAGCAGTAGGACAGATCGTTACGAGCAGTACTTC	CASSRTDRYEQYF
TRBV6-1	-	15	TRBJ1-5	-	TGTGCCAGCAGAGTCGGACTGGGGTTCAATCAGCCCCAGCATTTT	CASRVGLGFNQPQHF
TRBV11-2	many	16	TRBJ2-1	TRBD1	TGTGCCAGCAGCCACGGACAGGGGTCAGGATACAATGAGCAGTTCTTC	CASSHGQGSGYNEQFF
TRBV5-6	few	13	TRBJ1-1	TRBD1	TGTGCCAGCAGCGCCACCGGGACAGGAGAAGCTTTCTTT	CASSATGTGEAFF
TRBV20-1	many	14	TRBJ1-2	-	TGCAGTGCGGGGGGTGGGACAACTAACTATGGCTACACCTTC	CSAGGGTTNYGYTF
TRBV7-9	-	14	TRBJ1-4	-	TGTGCCAGCAGCCCCGTGGTAGAGAATGAAAAACTGTTTTTT	CASSPVVENEKLFF
TRBV20-1	few	12	TRBJ2-1	TRBD2	TGCAGTGCTCCAGAGCGGGGTGGTGAGCAGTTCTTC	CSAPERGGEQFF
TRBV6-5	-	15	TRBJ1-6	TRBD1	TGTGCCAGCAGTTATTGGGACAGGGTGCAGTCACCCCTCCACTTT	CASSYWDRVQSPLHF
TRBV7-9	many	16	TRBJ2-3	-	TGTGCCAGCAGCCTCCCCCCTGGGATGAGCACAGATACGCAGTATTTT	CASSLPPGMSTDTQYF
TRBV7-2	many	20	TRBJ2-1	-	TGTGCCAGCAGCTTAGTAAGGATCAGGAAACGTGCGAGCTCCTACAATGAGCAGTTCTTC	CASSLVRIRKRASSYNEQFF
TRBV4-2	-	15	TRBJ1-4	-	TGTGCCAGCAGCCAGGGGCAAGGGGCGCGTGAAAAACTGTTTTTT	CASSQGQGAREKLFF
TRBV28	-	16	TRBJ2-6	-	TGTGCCAGCAGTTCATTAGGGAGCTCTGGGGCCAACGTCCTGACTTTC	CASSSLGSSGANVLTF
TRBV12-3/TRBV12-4	-	15	TRBJ1-1	-	TGTGCCAGCAGTTTTAAACAAACAGGGAGCACTGAAGCTTTCTTT	CASSFKQTGSTEAFF
TRBV6-1	few	13	TRBJ1-1	TRBD1	TGTGCCAGCGGACAGGGGGTGAACACTGAAGCTTTCTTT	CASGQGVNTEAFF
TRBV28	few	14	TRBJ1-1	-	TGTGCCAGCAGTTTACGGGGCCTTAACACTGAAGCTTTCTTT	CASSLRGLNTEAFF
TRBV5-1	-	15	TRBJ2-5	TRBD1	TGCGCCAGCAGCCGCGGACAGGGGTCTACGGAGACCCAGTACTTC	CASSRGQGSTETQYF
TRBV12-3/TRBV12-4	-	15	TRBJ1-1	TRBD1	TGTGCCAGCAGAAAACTTAACAGGGGAGGGGTGAAAGCTTTCTTT	CASRKLNRGGVKAFF
TRBV10-1	few	14	TRBJ2-1	TRBD1	TGCGCCAGCTCCGGCCAGGGGGCCCCTCTTGAGCAGTTCTTC	CASSGQGAPLEQFF
TRBV28	-	14	TRBJ1-5	TRBD1	TGTGCCAGCAGCTGGGACAGGGAGGATCAGCCCCAGCATTTT	CASSWDREDQPQHF
TRBV5-1	many	15	TRBJ2-1	-	TGCGCCAGCACCGAGGAGGGGAGCTCCTACAATGAGCAGTTCTTC	CASTEEGSSYNEQFF
TRBV7-9	few	13	TRBJ2-3	-	TGTGCCAGCAGCTTGGCAGGCTTATCCACGCAGTATTTT	CASSLAGLSTQYF